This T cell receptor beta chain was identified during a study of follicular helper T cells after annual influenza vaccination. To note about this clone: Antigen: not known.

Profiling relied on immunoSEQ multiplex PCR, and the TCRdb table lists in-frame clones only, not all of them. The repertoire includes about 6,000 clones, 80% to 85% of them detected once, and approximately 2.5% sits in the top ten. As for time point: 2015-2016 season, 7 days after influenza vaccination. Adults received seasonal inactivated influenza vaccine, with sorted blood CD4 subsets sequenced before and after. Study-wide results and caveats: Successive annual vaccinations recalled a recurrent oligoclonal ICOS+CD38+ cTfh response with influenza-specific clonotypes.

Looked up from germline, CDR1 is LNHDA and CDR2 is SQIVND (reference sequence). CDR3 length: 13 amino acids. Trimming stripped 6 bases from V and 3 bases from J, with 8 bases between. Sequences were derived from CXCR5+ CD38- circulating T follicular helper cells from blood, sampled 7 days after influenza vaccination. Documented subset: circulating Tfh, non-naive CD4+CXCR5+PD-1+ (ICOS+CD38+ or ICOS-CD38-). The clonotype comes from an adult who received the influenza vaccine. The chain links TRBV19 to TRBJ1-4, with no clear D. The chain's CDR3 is CASRAQANEKLFF. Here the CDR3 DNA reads TGTGCCAGTAGGGCGCAGGCTAATGAAAAACTGTTTTTT. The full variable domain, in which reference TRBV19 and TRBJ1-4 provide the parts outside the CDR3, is DGGITQSPKYLFRKEGQNVTLSCEQNLNHDAMYWYRQDPGQGLRLIYYSQIVNDFQKGDIAEGYSVSREKKESFPLTVTSAQKNPTAFYLCASRAQANEKLFFGSGTQLSVL.